Each of the 3 T cell receptor beta chains below was sequenced from the same sample in a study of blood T cell repertoires in COVID-19. The data were produced by immunoSEQ multiplex PCR, yet TCRdb's version contains in-frame clones alone and is incomplete. The repertoire consists of about 220,000 clones, with around four fifths occurring once and the leading ten covering about 5.1%. Input material: peripheral blood. These receptors all stem from a woman aged 60-70 years who had recovered from COVID-19.

This clone was observed a single time. The chain recombines TRBV7-6 with TRBJ2-7, with TRBD1 as a possible D gene (6 bases). Germline V gives CDR1 SGHVS, CDR2 FNYEAQ. The germline V and J ends were trimmed by 1 base and 4 bases, with 14 bases remaining between them. The CDR3 has 15 amino acids. DNA of the CDR3: TGTGCCAGCAGCTTAGTAAAGGGGGTGGGTTACGAGCAGTACTTC. This translates into CASSLVKGVGYEQYF.

This clone was picked up a small number of times. The chain employs TRBV5-1 and TRBJ1-6; TRBD1 is a possible D gene (6 bases). The CDR3 length is 14 residues. V was cut by 0 bases and J by 7 bases, with 8 bases left in between. Per the germline V gene, CDR1 is SGHRS and CDR2 is YFSETQ. The CDR3 loop is CASSLAGENSPLHF. In DNA form, the CDR3 reads TGCGCCAGCAGCTTGGCAGGGGAGAATTCACCCCTCCACTTT.

The chain uses TRBV5-1 and TRBJ1-6; 7 bases align to TRBD1. With 4 bases clipped from V and 4 bases from J, the junction kept 2 bases outside the gene matches. Germline V CDR1 and CDR2: SGHRS, YFSETQ. This CDR3 is built from 14 residues. The CDR3, as DNA: TGCGCCAGCAGCAGGGGACAGTATAATTCACCCCTCCACTTT. This encodes CASSRGQYNSPLHF.